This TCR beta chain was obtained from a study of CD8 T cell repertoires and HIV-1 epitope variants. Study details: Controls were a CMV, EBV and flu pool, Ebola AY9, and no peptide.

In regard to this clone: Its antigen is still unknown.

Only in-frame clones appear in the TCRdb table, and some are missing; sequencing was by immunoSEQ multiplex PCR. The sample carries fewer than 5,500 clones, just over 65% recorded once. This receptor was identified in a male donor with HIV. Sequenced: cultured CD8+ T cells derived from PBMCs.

CDR3: CASSLAGSQETQYF. For the CDR3, the DNA is TGTGCCAGCTCACTAGCGGGGAGCCAAGAGACCCAGTACTTC. This chain uses TRBV18 with TRBJ2-5; 8 nucleotides match TRBD2. This CDR3 has 14 amino acids. The V and J ends lost 4 bases and 1 base, in that order; junction bases with no gene match: 2. CDR1 is KGHSH, CDR2 LQKENI, per germline.